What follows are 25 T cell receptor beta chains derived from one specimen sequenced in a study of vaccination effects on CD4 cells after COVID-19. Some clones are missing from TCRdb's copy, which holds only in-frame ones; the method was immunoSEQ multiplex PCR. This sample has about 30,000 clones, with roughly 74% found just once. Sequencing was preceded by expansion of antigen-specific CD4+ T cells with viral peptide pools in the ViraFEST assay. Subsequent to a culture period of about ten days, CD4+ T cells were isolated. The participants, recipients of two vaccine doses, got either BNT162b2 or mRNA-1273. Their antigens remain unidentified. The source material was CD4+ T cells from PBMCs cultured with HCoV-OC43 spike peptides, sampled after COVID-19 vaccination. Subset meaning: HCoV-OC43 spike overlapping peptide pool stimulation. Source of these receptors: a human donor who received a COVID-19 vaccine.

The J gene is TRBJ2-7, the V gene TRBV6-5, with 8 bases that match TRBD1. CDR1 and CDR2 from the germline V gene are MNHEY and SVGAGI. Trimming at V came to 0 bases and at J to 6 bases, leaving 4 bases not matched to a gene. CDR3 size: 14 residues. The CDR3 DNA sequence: TGTGCCAGCAGTTACTCATGGACAGGGAGCGAGCAGTACTTC. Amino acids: CASSYSWTGSEQYF.

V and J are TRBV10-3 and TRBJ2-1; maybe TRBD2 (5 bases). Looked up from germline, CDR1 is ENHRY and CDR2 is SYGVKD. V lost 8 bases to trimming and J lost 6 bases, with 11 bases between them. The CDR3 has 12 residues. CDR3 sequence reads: CAISGSINEQFF. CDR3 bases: TGTGCCATCTCTGGGAGCATCAATGAGCAGTTCTTC.

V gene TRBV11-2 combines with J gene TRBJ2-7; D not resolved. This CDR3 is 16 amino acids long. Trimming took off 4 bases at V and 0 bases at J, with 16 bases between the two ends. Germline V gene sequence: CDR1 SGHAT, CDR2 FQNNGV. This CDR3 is CASSSLGGRSSYEQYF. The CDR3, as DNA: TGTGCCAGCAGCTCGTTGGGTGGGCGAAGCTCCTACGAGCAGTACTTC.

CDR3: CASSTWDSRSYEQYF. As DNA, the CDR3 is TGTGCCAGTAGTACCTGGGACAGCCGATCCTACGAGCAGTACTTC. The chain is built from TRBV19 and TRBJ2-7, with TRBD1 identical over 7 bases. The V segment lost 4 bases and the J segment 1 base; nucleotides outside the gene matches: 7. Looked up from germline, CDR1 is LNHDA and CDR2 is SQIVND (reference sequence). This CDR3 spans 15 amino acids. The full variable domain, with the rest looked up from reference TRBV19 and TRBJ2-7, is DGGITQSPKYLFRKEGQNVTLSCEQNLNHDAMYWYRQDPGQGLRLIYYSQIVNDFQKGDIAEGYSVSREKKESFPLTVTSAQKNPTAFYLCASSTWDSRSYEQYFGPGTRLTVT.

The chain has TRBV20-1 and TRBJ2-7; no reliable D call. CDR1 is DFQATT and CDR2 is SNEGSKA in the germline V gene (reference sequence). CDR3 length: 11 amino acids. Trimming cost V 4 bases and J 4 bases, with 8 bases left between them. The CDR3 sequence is CSAIAGYEQYF. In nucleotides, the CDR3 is TGCAGTGCTATTGCCGGTTACGAGCAGTACTTC.

Here the CDR3 reads CASSKGQARAYEQYF. CDR3 bases: TGTGCCAGCAGCAAAGGACAGGCTCGGGCCTACGAGCAGTACTTC. V gene TRBV7-9 combines with J gene TRBJ2-7; 7 nucleotides match TRBD1. Germline lookup yields CDR1 SEHNR and CDR2 FQNEAQ (reference sequence). Unmatched junction bases numbered 9, after V lost 5 bases and J lost 2 bases. The CDR3 consists of 15 residues.

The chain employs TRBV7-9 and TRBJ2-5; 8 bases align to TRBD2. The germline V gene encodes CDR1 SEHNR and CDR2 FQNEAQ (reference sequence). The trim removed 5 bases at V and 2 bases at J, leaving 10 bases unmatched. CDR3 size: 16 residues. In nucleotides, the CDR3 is TGTGCCAGCAGCCCCAGCGGGCGGGGGGAACAAGAGACCCAGTACTTC. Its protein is CASSPSGRGEQETQYF. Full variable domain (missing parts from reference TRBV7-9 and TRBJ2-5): DTGVSQNPRHKITKRGQNVTFRCDPISEHNRLYWYRQTLGQGPEFLTYFQNEAQLEKSRLLSDRFSAERPKGSFSTLEIQRTEQGDSAMYLCASSPSGRGEQETQYFGPGTRLLVL.

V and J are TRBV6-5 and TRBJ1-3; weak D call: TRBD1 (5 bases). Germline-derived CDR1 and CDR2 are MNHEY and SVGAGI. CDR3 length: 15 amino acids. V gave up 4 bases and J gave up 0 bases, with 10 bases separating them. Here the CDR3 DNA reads TGTGCCAGCAGTTGGGACGGGCTCTCTGGAAACACCATATATTTT. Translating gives CASSWDGLSGNTIYF.

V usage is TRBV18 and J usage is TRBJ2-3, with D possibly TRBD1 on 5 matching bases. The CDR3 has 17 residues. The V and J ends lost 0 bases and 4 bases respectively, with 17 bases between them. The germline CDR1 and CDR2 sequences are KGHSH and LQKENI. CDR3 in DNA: TGTGCCAGCTCACCACCACGGGCAGGGCCCACCGCAGATACGCAGTATTTT. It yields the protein CASSPPRAGPTADTQYF.

The CDR3 reads CASSPTGGSYGYTF. The CDR3 nucleotides are TGTGCCAGTAGCCCCACAGGGGGGAGCTATGGCTACACCTTC. The chain combines TRBV19 with TRBJ1-2, with 8 bases lining up with TRBD1. Germline V gene lookup returns CDR1 LNHDA and CDR2 SQIVND (reference sequence). J gave up 4 bases and V 6 bases, and 7 bases lay outside the gene matches. This CDR3 comprises 14 residues.

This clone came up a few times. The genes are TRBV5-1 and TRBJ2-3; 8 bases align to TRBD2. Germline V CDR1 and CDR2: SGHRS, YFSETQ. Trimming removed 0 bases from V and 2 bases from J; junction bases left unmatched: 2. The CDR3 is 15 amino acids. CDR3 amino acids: CASSLVSGTTDTQYF. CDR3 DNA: TGCGCCAGCAGCTTGGTTAGCGGGACCACAGATACGCAGTATTTT.

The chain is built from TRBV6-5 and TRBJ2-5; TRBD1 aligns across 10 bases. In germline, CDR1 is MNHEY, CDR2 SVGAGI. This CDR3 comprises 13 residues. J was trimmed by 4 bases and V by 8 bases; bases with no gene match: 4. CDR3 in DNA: TGTGCCAGCGGAAGGGACAGGGGAGAGACCCAGTACTTC. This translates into CASGRDRGETQYF.

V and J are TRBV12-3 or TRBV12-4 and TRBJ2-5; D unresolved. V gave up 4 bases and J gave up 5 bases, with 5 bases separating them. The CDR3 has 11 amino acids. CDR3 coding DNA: TGTGCCAGCAGTTCTTCTGAGACCCAGTACTTC. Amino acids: CASSSSETQYF.

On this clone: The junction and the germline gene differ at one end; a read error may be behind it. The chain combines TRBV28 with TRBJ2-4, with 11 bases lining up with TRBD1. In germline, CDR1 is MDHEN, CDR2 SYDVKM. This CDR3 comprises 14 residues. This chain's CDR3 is CASSPQRLRGQGDF. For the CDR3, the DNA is TGTGCCAGCAGTCCTCAACGCCTGCGGGGACAGGGGGACTTC.

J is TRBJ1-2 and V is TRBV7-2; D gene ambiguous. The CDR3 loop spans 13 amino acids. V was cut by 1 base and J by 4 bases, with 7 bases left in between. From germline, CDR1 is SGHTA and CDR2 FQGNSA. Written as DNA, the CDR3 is TGTGCCAGCAGCTTAGAGTCAACCTATGGCTACACCTTC. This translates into CASSLESTYGYTF.

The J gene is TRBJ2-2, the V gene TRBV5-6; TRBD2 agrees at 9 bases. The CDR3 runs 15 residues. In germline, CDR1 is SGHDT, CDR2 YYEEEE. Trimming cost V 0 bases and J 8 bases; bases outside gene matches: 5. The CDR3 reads CASSLEPAGGGELFF. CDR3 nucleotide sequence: TGTGCCAGCAGCTTGGAGCCAGCGGGGGGAGGGGAGCTGTTTTTT.

CDR3 nucleotides: TGTGCCAGCAGTCCAGGACGGAACTATGGCTACACCTTC. It specifies CASSPGRNYGYTF. The chain has TRBV12-3 or TRBV12-4 and TRBJ1-2; D remains ambiguous. The CDR3 is made up of 13 amino acids. The V gene lost 5 bases and the J gene lost 2 bases, with 9 bases spanning the gap.

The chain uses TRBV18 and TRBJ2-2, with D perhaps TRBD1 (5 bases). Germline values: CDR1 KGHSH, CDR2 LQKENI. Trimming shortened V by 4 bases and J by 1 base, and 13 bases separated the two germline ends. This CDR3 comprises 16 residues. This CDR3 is CASSLQDPRNTGELFF. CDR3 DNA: TGTGCCAGCTCACTACAGGACCCCCGGAACACCGGGGAGCTGTTTTTT.

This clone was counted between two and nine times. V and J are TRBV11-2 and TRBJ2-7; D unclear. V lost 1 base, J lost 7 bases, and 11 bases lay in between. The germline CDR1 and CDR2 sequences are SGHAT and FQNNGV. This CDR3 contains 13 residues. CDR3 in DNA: TGTGCCAGCAGCTTAGTCCTGGAATTGGAGCAGTACTTC. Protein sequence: CASSLVLELEQYF.

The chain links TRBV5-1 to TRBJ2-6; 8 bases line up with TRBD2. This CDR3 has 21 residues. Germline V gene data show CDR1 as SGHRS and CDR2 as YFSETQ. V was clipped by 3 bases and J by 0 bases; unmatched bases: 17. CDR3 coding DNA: TGCGCCAGCAGCTCGCCGAATACTACTAGCGGCCGCTACTCTGGGGCCAACGTCCTGACTTTC. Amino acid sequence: CASSSPNTTSGRYSGANVLTF.

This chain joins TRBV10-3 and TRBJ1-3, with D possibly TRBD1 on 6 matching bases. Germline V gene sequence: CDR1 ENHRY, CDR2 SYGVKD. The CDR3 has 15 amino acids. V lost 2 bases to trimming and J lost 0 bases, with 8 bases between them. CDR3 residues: CAISEGQHSGNTIYF. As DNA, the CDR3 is TGTGCCATCAGTGAGGGACAGCACTCTGGAAACACCATATATTTT.

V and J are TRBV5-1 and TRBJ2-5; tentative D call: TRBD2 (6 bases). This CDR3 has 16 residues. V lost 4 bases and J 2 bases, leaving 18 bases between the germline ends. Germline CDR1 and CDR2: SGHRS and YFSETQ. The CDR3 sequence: CASSIDPRRVQETQYF. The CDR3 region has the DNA TGCGCCAGCAGCATCGATCCCCGGAGGGTTCAAGAGACCCAGTACTTC.

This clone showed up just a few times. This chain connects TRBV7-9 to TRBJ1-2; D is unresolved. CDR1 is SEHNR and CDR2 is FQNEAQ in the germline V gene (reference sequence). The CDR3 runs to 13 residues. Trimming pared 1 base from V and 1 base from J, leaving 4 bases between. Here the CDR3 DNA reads TGTGCCAGCAGCTTAGACAGTAACTATGGCTACACCTTC. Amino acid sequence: CASSLDSNYGYTF. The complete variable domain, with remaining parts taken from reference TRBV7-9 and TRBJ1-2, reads DTGVSQNPRHKITKRGQNVTFRCDPISEHNRLYWYRQTLGQGPEFLTYFQNEAQLEKSRLLSDRFSAERPKGSFSTLEIQRTEQGDSAMYLCASSLDSNYGYTFGSGTRLTVV.

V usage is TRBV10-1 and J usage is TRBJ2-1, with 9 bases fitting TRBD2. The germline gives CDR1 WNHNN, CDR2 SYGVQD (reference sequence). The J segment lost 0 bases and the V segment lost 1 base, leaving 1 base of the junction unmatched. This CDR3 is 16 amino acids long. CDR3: CASSEYSGSSYNEQFF. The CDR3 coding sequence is TGCGCCAGCAGTGAGTATAGCGGGAGCTCCTACAATGAGCAGTTCTTC.

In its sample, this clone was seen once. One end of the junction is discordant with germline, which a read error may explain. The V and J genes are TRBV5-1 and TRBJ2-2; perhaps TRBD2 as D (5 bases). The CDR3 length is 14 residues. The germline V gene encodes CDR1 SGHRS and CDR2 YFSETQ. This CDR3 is CASTLDFPSRELFF. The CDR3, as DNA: TGCGCCAGCACCTTGGACTTCCCTTCCCGGGAGCTGTTTTTT.